Listed below are T cell receptor beta chains from one sample, sequenced in a study of graft-versus-host responses after intestinal transplantation. Repertoires were generated with immunoSEQ multiplex PCR, while TCRdb's copy carries only in-frame clones and drops some. Here the sample spans approximately 100,000 clones, around 86% being singletons. Sequenced here: PBMCs, sampled 255 days after intestinal transplant. The source of these receptors is a human patient who received an intestinal transplant, so some T cells may come from the graft donor. Each CDR3 is given with its conserved first and last residue. The D gene is left open where the match is weak. Clone size is not always given. Where it is, it says once, few, many or a class for expanded clones.

abundance: .; j_gene: TRBJ2-6; v_gene: TRBV2; d_gene: .; CDR3nt: TGTGCCAGCAGTGCAACCTGGACTGACTCTGGGGCCAACGTCCTGACTTTC; CDR3aa: CASSATWTDSGANVLTF
abundance: .; j_gene: TRBJ2-1; v_gene: TRBV6-1; d_gene: TRBD1; CDR3nt: TGTGCCAGCGGCCCGGACAGGGAAACCTACAATGAGCAGTTCTTC; CDR3aa: CASGPDRETYNEQFF
abundance: .; j_gene: TRBJ1-2; v_gene: TRBV29-1; d_gene: .; CDR3nt: TGCAGCGTTGTAACAGGGGGCTACACCTTC; CDR3aa: CSVVTGGYTF
abundance: .; j_gene: TRBJ2-7; v_gene: TRBV6-1; d_gene: TRBD2; CDR3nt: TGTGCCAGCAGTGAAGGGTCTAGCGGGATCTACGAGCAGTACTTC; CDR3aa: CASSEGSSGIYEQYF
abundance: .; j_gene: TRBJ2-3; v_gene: TRBV2; d_gene: TRBD1; CDR3nt: TGTGCCAGCAGTGAAGAGGGGGCAGGGGACAGGTACACAGATACGCAGTATTTT; CDR3aa: CASSEEGAGDRYTDTQYF
abundance: .; j_gene: TRBJ1-6; v_gene: TRBV6-5; d_gene: .; CDR3nt: TGTGCCAGCGGGCAAACCACCCTCCACTTT; CDR3aa: CASGQTTLHF
abundance: .; j_gene: TRBJ1-2; v_gene: TRBV7-2; d_gene: TRBD1; CDR3nt: TGTGCCAGCAGCTTAAGTTCGGGTCAGGGGGTGGGTGGCTACACCTTC; CDR3aa: CASSLSSGQGVGGYTF
abundance: .; j_gene: TRBJ2-3; v_gene: TRBV6-5; d_gene: .; CDR3nt: TGTGCCAGCAGTTCCGGGAGTTATACAGATACGCAGTATTTT; CDR3aa: CASSSGSYTDTQYF
abundance: medium-sized; j_gene: TRBJ2-6; v_gene: TRBV6-4; d_gene: TRBD1; CDR3nt: TGTGCCAGCAGTGACGACAGGGTTGGGGCCAACGTCCTGACTTTC; CDR3aa: CASSDDRVGANVLTF
abundance: .; j_gene: TRBJ2-2; v_gene: TRBV19; d_gene: .; CDR3nt: TGTGCCAGTAGTATTTCCCAGGGGTGGCGAAACACCGGGGAGCTGTTTTTT; CDR3aa: CASSISQGWRNTGELFF
abundance: .; j_gene: TRBJ2-1; v_gene: TRBV5-4; d_gene: .; CDR3nt: TGTGCCAGCAGTTCAACAGGGAGCTCGGTCTATGAGCAGTTCTTC; CDR3aa: CASSSTGSSVYEQFF
abundance: .; j_gene: TRBJ1-1; v_gene: TRBV7-9; d_gene: .; CDR3nt: TGTGCCAGCAGCTTTTTGAGGAACACTGAAGCTTTCTTT; CDR3aa: CASSFLRNTEAFF
abundance: once; j_gene: TRBJ2-1; v_gene: TRBV11-3; d_gene: TRBD1; CDR3nt: TGTGCCAGCAGCTTACAGGGGGCCGGCAATGAGCAGTTCTTC; CDR3aa: CASSLQGAGNEQFF
abundance: .; j_gene: TRBJ1-5; v_gene: TRBV19; d_gene: .; CDR3nt: TGTGCCAGTAGTATAAGGGGGGATGGCCAGCCCCAGCATTTT; CDR3aa: CASSIRGDGQPQHF
abundance: .; j_gene: TRBJ2-6; v_gene: TRBV11-2; d_gene: TRBD1; CDR3nt: TGTGCCAGCAGCGATACAGGGGCTGGGGCCAACGTCCTGACTTTC; CDR3aa: CASSDTGAGANVLTF
abundance: .; j_gene: TRBJ1-1; v_gene: TRBV2; d_gene: TRBD1; CDR3nt: TGTGCCGGAGGGACAGGGGGGATGAACACTGAAGCTTTCTTT; CDR3aa: CAGGTGGMNTEAFF
abundance: .; j_gene: TRBJ2-3; v_gene: TRBV29-1; d_gene: .; CDR3nt: TGCAGCGTTGTACTAGCCGGCACAGATACGCAGTATTTT; CDR3aa: CSVVLAGTDTQYF
abundance: .; j_gene: TRBJ1-1; v_gene: TRBV6-1; d_gene: TRBD1; CDR3nt: TGTGCCAGCAGTGATCGGCAGGGGGCCACTGAAGCTTTCTTT; CDR3aa: CASSDRQGATEAFF
abundance: .; j_gene: TRBJ2-3; v_gene: TRBV7-6; d_gene: .; CDR3nt: TGTGCCAGCAGCTTAGGTGATGGCACAGATACGCAGTATTTT; CDR3aa: CASSLGDGTDTQYF
abundance: .; j_gene: TRBJ1-4; v_gene: TRBV15; d_gene: .; CDR3nt: TGTGCCACCAGCATAAACGGGGGTGTAAGCGAAAAACTGTTTTTT; CDR3aa: CATSINGGVSEKLFF
abundance: .; j_gene: TRBJ2-2; v_gene: TRBV6-1; d_gene: TRBD1; CDR3nt: TGTGCCACCTCACAGGGGGTTGACACCGGGGAGCTGTTTTTT; CDR3aa: CATSQGVDTGELFF
abundance: .; j_gene: TRBJ2-7; v_gene: TRBV5-8; d_gene: TRBD1; CDR3nt: TGTGCCAGCAGCACCTCGTGGGACAGGACTCGAGAGCAGTACTTC; CDR3aa: CASSTSWDRTREQYF
abundance: .; j_gene: TRBJ1-1; v_gene: TRBV18; d_gene: TRBD1; CDR3nt: TGTGCCAGCTCAGCCGGGACAGGGGTCACTGAAGCTTTCTTT; CDR3aa: CASSAGTGVTEAFF
abundance: .; j_gene: TRBJ2-5; v_gene: TRBV28; d_gene: .; CDR3nt: TGTGCCAGCAGTTTATACAGAGGAGAGACCCAGTACTTC; CDR3aa: CASSLYRGETQYF
abundance: medium-sized; j_gene: TRBJ1-6; v_gene: TRBV6-1; d_gene: .; CDR3nt: TGTGCCAGCAGTGATGCGGGGACGGCTCATTCACCCCTCCACTTT; CDR3aa: CASSDAGTAHSPLHF
abundance: .; j_gene: TRBJ2-7; v_gene: TRBV4-1; d_gene: .; CDR3nt: TGCGCCAGCAGCCAGTCCCGGGACCGCAACAACTACGAGCAGTACTTC; CDR3aa: CASSQSRDRNNYEQYF
abundance: .; j_gene: TRBJ2-7; v_gene: TRBV11-1; d_gene: .; CDR3nt: TGTGCCAGCAGCTCCTCGGGCCAACCTTCCTACGAGCAGTACTTC; CDR3aa: CASSSSGQPSYEQYF
abundance: .; j_gene: TRBJ2-3; v_gene: TRBV9; d_gene: TRBD2; CDR3nt: TGTGCCAGCAGCGTAGCAGCGGGGCCGCTAGATACGCAGTATTTT; CDR3aa: CASSVAAGPLDTQYF
abundance: .; j_gene: TRBJ1-2; v_gene: TRBV19; d_gene: .; CDR3nt: TGTGCCAGTAGTGGGCAGGCTACTAACTATGGCTACACCTTC; CDR3aa: CASSGQATNYGYTF
abundance: .; j_gene: TRBJ2-5; v_gene: TRBV18; d_gene: .; CDR3nt: TGTGCCAGCTCACCAGAGGTCGGTGAGACCCAGTACTTC; CDR3aa: CASSPEVGETQYF
abundance: .; j_gene: TRBJ2-2; v_gene: TRBV2; d_gene: TRBD2; CDR3nt: TGTGCCAGCAGTTTGACTAGCGGGGGCGCGAACACCGGGGAGCTGTTTTTT; CDR3aa: CASSLTSGGANTGELFF